These T cell receptor beta chains were read from a single sample in a study of blood T cell repertoires in COVID-19. Assay used: immunoSEQ multiplex PCR; TCRdb lists only in-frame clones, some missing. The sample records roughly 150,000 clones, roughly nine tenths being singletons. Sequenced input: peripheral blood. The receptors were gathered from a man aged 18 to 29 with COVID-19, enrolled during active disease. Each CDR3 is given with its conserved first and last residue. Each record gives: clone size, D gene, J gene, V gene, CDR3 DNA, CDR3 protein. D genes are given only for firm matches. The size of a clone is reported for some rows only, either as once, few or many, or as a class for expanded clones.

>-|TRBD2|TRBJ2-5|TRBV5-1
TGCGCCAGCAGCTTCACTAGCGGGAGGGCAGTAGAGACCCAGTACTTC
CASSFTSGRAVETQYF
>-|-|TRBJ1-2|TRBV19
TGTGCCAGTAGTTTCACAGGGACCAATGGCTACACCTTC
CASSFTGTNGYTF
>-|-|TRBJ1-2|TRBV6-2/TRBV6-3
TGTGCCAGCAGCCTTGTAGACAGAACCTACCCTCCTGACACCTTC
CASSLVDRTYPPDTF
>-|TRBD1|TRBJ1-5|TRBV6-5
TGTGCCAGCAGCCCGGACAGGGGAAAGGATCAGCCCCAGCATTTT
CASSPDRGKDQPQHF
>-|-|TRBJ2-1|TRBV4-3
TGCGCCAGCAGCCAAGGGGGAGCGGGTAGTTACAATGAGCAGTTCTTC
CASSQGGAGSYNEQFF
>-|-|TRBJ1-5|TRBV27
TGTGCCAGCAGTGTCTCCGGGACACCTAGCAATCAGCCCCAGCATTTT
CASSVSGTPSNQPQHF
>-|-|TRBJ2-5|TRBV24-1
TGTGCCACCAGTGATTCAGGGTACCAAGAGACCCAGTACTTC
CATSDSGYQETQYF
>-|-|TRBJ1-2|TRBV30
TGTGCCTGGAGGGAAGAGGTCGGGACATCCAAGTGGGGCTACACCTTC
CAWREEVGTSKWGYTF
>-|-|TRBJ2-1|TRBV4-3
TGCGCCAGCAGCCACCCTGGGACCTCACGGGGGGAGCAGTTCTTC
CASSHPGTSRGEQFF
>-|-|TRBJ1-4|TRBV10-3
TGTGCCATCAGTGAGCCGAATGAAAAACTGTTTTTT
CAISEPNEKLFF
>-|-|TRBJ1-2|TRBV7-9
TGTGCCAGCAGCTTAGATGGACAGTTTAACTATGGCTACACCTTC
CASSLDGQFNYGYTF
>-|TRBD1|TRBJ2-6|TRBV18
TGTGCCAGCTCACCCTCAGGGGGCTCTGGGGCCAACGTCCTGACTTTC
CASSPSGGSGANVLTF
>-|-|TRBJ2-3|TRBV27
TGTGCCAGCAGTCCGCCGGGTGGCACAGATACGCAGTATTTT
CASSPPGGTDTQYF
>-|-|TRBJ1-1|TRBV12-2
TGTGCAAGTCGCCCTCAACCCGGGAACGCCCCGTTCTCGAACACTGAAGCTTTCTTT
CASRPQPGNAPFSNTEAFF
>-|TRBD2|TRBJ2-5|TRBV28
TGTGCCAGCAGTCCCCTGCGACTAGCGGGAAGCCAAGAGACCCAGTACTTC
CASSPLRLAGSQETQYF
>-|TRBD2|TRBJ2-1|TRBV5-1
TGCGCCAGCAGCTTGGAACTAGCGTCCTACAATGAGCAGTTCTTC
CASSLELASYNEQFF
>-|TRBD2|TRBJ2-3|TRBV4-2
TGTGCCAGCAGCCTACGAGCGGGGGACACAGATACGCAGTATTTT
CASSLRAGDTDTQYF
>-|TRBD1|TRBJ2-7|TRBV27
TGTGCCAGCAGCATGACAGGGCGGGAGCAGTACTTC
CASSMTGREQYF
>-|-|TRBJ2-7|TRBV7-3
TGTGCCAGCAGCTCGACACCCCTCTACGAGCAGTACTTC
CASSSTPLYEQYF
>-|-|TRBJ1-2|TRBV25-1
TGTGCCAGCAGTGAATCGTCCTATGGCTACACCTTC
CASSESSYGYTF
>-|-|TRBJ2-3|TRBV19
TGTGCCAGTAGCCTTGGGGAGCGTAAGCAGTATTTT
CASSLGERKQYF
>-|-|TRBJ1-1|TRBV5-3
TGTGCCAGAAGCCTCCCCCTAGGGGTAATGAACACTGAAGCTTTCTTT
CARSLPLGVMNTEAFF
>once|-|TRBJ2-7|TRBV29-1
TGCAGCGTTGAGACAGGTCCCTACGAGCAGTACTTC
CSVETGPYEQYF
>-|-|TRBJ1-2|TRBV11-2
TGTGCCAGCACCTGGGGGGGCGCTGATGGCTACACCTTC
CASTWGGADGYTF
>-|-|TRBJ2-7|TRBV4-3
TGCGCCAGCAGCCAGGCCCTCCACTCCTACGAGCAGTACTTC
CASSQALHSYEQYF
>-|-|TRBJ2-2|TRBV14
TGTGCCAGCAGCCCGTTGGGGGGTCCCGGGGAGCTGTTTTTT
CASSPLGGPGELFF
>-|TRBD1|TRBJ2-3|TRBV24-1
TGTGCCACCAGTGATCCGACAGGGGGCTCCACAGATACGCAGTATTTT
CATSDPTGGSTDTQYF
>few|TRBD1|TRBJ1-5|TRBV28
TGTGCCAGCAGTCCCGACAGGGTTAATCAGCCCCAGCATTTT
CASSPDRVNQPQHF
>-|TRBD1|TRBJ1-1|TRBV19
TGTGCCAGTAGTATAGGTACAGGGGCGATCGGTAGGACTGAAGCTTTCTTT
CASSIGTGAIGRTEAFF
>-|-|TRBJ1-1|TRBV30
TGTGCCTCCCGTTTGGGCAGGGTGAACACTGAAGCTTTCTTT
CASRLGRVNTEAFF
>-|TRBD2|TRBJ2-6|TRBV30
TGTGCCTGGAGTGTACGTAGCGGGAGTAGAGGTGGGGCCAACGTCCTGACTTTC
CAWSVRSGSRGGANVLTF
>-|TRBD1|TRBJ1-2|TRBV27
TGTGCCAGCAGTTTATTCGGACAGGGCCTTGGCTACACCTTC
CASSLFGQGLGYTF
>-|-|TRBJ1-2|TRBV28
TGTGCCAGCACGGTCCGGAGGTTGGACTATGGCTACACCTTC
CASTVRRLDYGYTF
>-|-|TRBJ2-3|TRBV24-1
TGTGCCACCAGTGACTCCGGCACAGATACGCAGTATTTT
CATSDSGTDTQYF
>-|TRBD1|TRBJ2-1|TRBV20-1
TGCAGTGCTAGTCTGACAGGGGATTTTCACAATGAGCAGTTCTTC
CSASLTGDFHNEQFF
>-|-|TRBJ1-4|TRBV27
TGTGCCAGCAGCCCACGCGGTCCGCCAACTAATGAAAAACTGCTTTTT
CASSPRGPPTNEKLLF
>-|TRBD1|TRBJ2-7|TRBV5-6
TGTGCCAGCAGCCGAGGGACAGGTGCCTACGAGCAGTACTTC
CASSRGTGAYEQYF
>once|-|TRBJ1-1|TRBV29-1
TGCAGCGTTGCCCGGGAGAGTCGTGAGGCTTTCTTT
CSVARESREAFF
>-|-|TRBJ2-5|TRBV28
TGTGCCAGCAGTGCCAACTCCGGGACACTACAAGAGACCCAGTACTTC
CASSANSGTLQETQYF